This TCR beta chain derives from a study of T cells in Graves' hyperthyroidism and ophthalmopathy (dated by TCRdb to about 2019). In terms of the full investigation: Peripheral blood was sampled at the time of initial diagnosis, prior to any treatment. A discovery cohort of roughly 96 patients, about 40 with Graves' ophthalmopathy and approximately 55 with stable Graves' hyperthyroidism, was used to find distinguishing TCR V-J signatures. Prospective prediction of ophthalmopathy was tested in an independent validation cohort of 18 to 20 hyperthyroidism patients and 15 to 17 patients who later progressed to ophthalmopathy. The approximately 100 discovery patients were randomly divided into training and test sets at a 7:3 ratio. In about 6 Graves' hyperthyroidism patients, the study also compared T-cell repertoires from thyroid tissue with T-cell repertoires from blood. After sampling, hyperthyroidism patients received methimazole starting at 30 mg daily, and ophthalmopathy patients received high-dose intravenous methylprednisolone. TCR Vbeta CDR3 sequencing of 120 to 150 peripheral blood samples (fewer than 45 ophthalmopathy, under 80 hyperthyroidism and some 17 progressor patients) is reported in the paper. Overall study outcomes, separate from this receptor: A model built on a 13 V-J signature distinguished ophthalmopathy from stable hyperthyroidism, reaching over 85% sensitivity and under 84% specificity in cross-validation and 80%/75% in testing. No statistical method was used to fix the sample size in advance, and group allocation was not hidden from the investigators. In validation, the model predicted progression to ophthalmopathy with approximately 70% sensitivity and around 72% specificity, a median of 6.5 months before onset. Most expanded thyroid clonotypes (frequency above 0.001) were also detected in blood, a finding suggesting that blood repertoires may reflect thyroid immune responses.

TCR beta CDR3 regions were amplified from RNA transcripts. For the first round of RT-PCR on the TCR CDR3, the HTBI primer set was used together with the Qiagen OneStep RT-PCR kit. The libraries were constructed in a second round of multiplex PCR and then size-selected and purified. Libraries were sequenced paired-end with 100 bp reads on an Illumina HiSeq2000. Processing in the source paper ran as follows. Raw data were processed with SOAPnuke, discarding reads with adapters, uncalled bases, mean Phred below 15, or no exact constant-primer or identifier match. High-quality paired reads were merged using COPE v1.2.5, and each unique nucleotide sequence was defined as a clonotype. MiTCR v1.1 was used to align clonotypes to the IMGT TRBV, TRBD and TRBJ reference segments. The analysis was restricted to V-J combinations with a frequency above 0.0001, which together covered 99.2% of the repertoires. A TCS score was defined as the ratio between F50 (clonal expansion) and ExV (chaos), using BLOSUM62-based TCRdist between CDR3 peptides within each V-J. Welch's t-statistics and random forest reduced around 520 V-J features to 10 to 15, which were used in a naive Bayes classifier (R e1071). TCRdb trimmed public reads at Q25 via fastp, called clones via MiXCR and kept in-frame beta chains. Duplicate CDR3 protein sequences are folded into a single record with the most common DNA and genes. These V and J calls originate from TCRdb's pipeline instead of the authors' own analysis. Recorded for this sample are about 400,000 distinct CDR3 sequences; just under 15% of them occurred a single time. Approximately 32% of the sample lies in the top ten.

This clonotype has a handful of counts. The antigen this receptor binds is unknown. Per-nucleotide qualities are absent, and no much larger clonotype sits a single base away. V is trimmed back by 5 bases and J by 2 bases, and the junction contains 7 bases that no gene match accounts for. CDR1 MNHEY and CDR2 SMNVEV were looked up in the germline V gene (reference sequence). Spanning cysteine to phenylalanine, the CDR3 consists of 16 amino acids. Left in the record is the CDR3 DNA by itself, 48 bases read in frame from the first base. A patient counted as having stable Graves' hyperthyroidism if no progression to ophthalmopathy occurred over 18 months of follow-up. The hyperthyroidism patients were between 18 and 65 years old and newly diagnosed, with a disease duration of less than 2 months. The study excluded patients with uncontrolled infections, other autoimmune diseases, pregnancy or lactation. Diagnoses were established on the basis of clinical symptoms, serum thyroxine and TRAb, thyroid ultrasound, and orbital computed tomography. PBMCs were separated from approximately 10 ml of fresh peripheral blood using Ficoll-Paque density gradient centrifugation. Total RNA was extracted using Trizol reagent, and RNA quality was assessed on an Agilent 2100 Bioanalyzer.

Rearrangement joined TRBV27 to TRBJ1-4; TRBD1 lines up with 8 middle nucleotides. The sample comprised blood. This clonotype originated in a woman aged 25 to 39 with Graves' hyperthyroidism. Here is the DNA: TGTGCCAGCAGTCCCTGGACAGGGTGGACTAATGAAAAACTGTTTTTT. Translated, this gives CASSPWTGWTNEKLFF.